This T cell receptor (beta chain) was identified during a study of blood T cell repertoires in COVID-19. Study overall: COVID-19 samples from acute and convalescent phases originated in the United States, Italy and Spain. PBMCs, B-cell-depleted T cells, or T cells provided the cDNA or gDNA that made up the material.

The table came from immunoSEQ multiplex PCR; TCRdb's copy has only in-frame clones and leaves some out. This table holds roughly 160,000 clones, about 84% found once. Recovered status applied to Cohort 3 donors who had two consecutive negative PCRs. It also applied to those with clearance or with symptom resolution. Input material: PBMCs or T cells enriched from blood (not recorded which). The clonotype originates from a man aged 45 to 65 who had recovered from COVID-19.

The CDR3 bases are TGTGCCAGCGCCTCCCGCGGGACAGGGGTAAGTGACACTGAAGCTTTCTTT. This encodes CASASRGTGVSDTEAFF. The rearrangement joins TRBV6-4 to TRBJ1-1; 10 positions agree with TRBD1. The CDR3 sequence is 17 residues long. Germline CDR1 MRHNA, CDR2 SNTAGT. Trimming took 8 bases from V and 3 from J; bases not matched to a gene: 15.